These T cell receptor beta chains were read from a single sample in a study of blood T cell repertoires in COVID-19. Libraries were prepared by immunoSEQ multiplex PCR; TCRdb keeps only in-frame clonotypes and omits some of them. The sample records 250,000 or so clones, 75% to 90% being singletons. Material for sequencing was PBMCs or T cells enriched from blood (not recorded which). These receptors were taken from a man aged 35 to 55 who had recovered from COVID-19. Both conserved end residues are trimmed from each CDR3.

V gene | CDR3 protein
TRBV19 | ASSTQGYTEAF
TRBV27 | ASSPTQIAGTSNEQF
TRBV29-1 | GWASGNIQY
TRBV4-2 | ASSQPGDTKKLNSPLH
TRBV6-1 | ASSEPLGLTDTQY
TRBV28 | ASSSPGLAGRNEQF
TRBV6-1 | ASSESGGMNTEAF
TRBV6-6 | ASSYAAGPIYGYT
TRBV10-1 | ASSQTSGGAVTDTQY
TRBV19 | ASVAPGDTTYEQY
TRBV9 | ASSVGTGGPISYEQY
TRBV7-2 | ASSLGSSGRIYEQY
TRBV5-1 | ASSSGDRDGQPQH
TRBV9 | ASSVGEGLHTEAF
TRBV9 | ASTLTGQGATDTQY
TRBV27 | ASSLLADEKLF
TRBV24-1 | ATSDQFQRETQY
TRBV12-5 | ASGGWTTRETQY
TRBV7-3 | ASSLTSGQGRTEAF
TRBV28 | ASSLWGGQGAYEQY
TRBV29-1 | SVEDSRGQAGELF
TRBV15 | ATSIRSAVDGYT
TRBV6-2/TRBV6-3 | ASSRPGLAGAEQY
TRBV7-6 | ASSLYSGNTIY
TRBV6-5 | ASSYSTRSNYGYT
TRBV19 | ATASDRGRHYSNQPQH